Below, 32 T cell receptor beta chains from the same sample are listed, as sequenced in a study of cytomegalovirus exposure and HLA in healthy donors. 13 Jbeta primers and 60 Vbeta primers were used for the PCR. This table comes from immunoSEQ multiplex PCR, and its TCRdb copy is limited to in-frame clones, with some not included. Recorded for this sample: around 150,000 clones. The sequenced sample was PBMCs. The receptors here all came from a man aged 25 to 45 in good health and CMV-seronegative.

The chain is built from TRBV29-1 and TRBJ2-7; D gene ambiguous. The V gene's germline CDR1 is SQVTM and CDR2 ANQGSEA. V was pared by 0 bases and J by 3 bases, with 3 bases between. The CDR3 spans 11 residues. CDR3 in amino acids: CSVEDVYEQYF. The CDR3 nucleotides read TGCAGCGTTGAAGACGTCTACGAGCAGTACTTC.

The rearrangement uses TRBV30 and TRBJ2-6; the match to TRBD1 covers 10 bases. V shed 0 bases, J shed 0 bases, and the junction held 5 bases outside the gene matches. CDR3 length equals 18 residues. CDR1 GTSNPN and CDR2 SVGIG come from the germline V gene (reference sequence). The CDR3 loop is CAWSVWTGGGSGANVLTF. CDR3 in DNA: TGTGCCTGGAGTGTGTGGACAGGGGGGGGCTCTGGGGCCAACGTCCTGACTTTC.

The genes are TRBV4-1 and TRBJ2-3, with a weak D call TRBD2 (7 bases). Deletions cut 4 bases from V and 0 bases from J, with 20 bases between. The CDR3 is 18 amino acids. From germline, CDR1 is MGHRA and CDR2 YSYEKL. CDR3 loop: CASSLQGLAVTSTDTQYF. The CDR3, as DNA: TGCGCCAGCAGCCTCCAGGGGCTAGCGGTGACTAGCACAGATACGCAGTATTTT.

J is TRBJ2-1 and V is TRBV5-1, with 11 bases that match TRBD2. This CDR3 has 20 residues. Germline trimming cut 3 bases from V and 3 bases from J; bases unmatched to any gene: 17. Germline assignment: CDR1 SGHRS and CDR2 YFSETQ. CDR3 sequence (DNA): TGCGCCAGCAGCTCGACGGGGGGTGTAGCGGGAGGGTTAATCTACAATGAGCAGTTCTTC. Residues: CASSSTGGVAGGLIYNEQFF.

V usage is TRBV19 and J usage is TRBJ2-7; maybe TRBD1 (5 bases). Germline assignment: CDR1 LNHDA and CDR2 SQIVND (reference sequence). V lost 1 base to trimming and J lost 3 bases, with 13 bases between them. The CDR3 has 15 residues. The CDR3 coding sequence is TGTGCCAGTAGTATAGGCATATCCGACAGCTACGAGCAGTACTTC. This codes for CASSIGISDSYEQYF.

The rearrangement uses TRBV7-2 and TRBJ1-1; D is unclear. Trimming shortened V by 5 bases and J by 6 bases, and 16 bases separated the two germline ends. The CDR3 is 14 residues long. Germline-derived CDR1 and CDR2 are SGHTA and FQGNSA. CDR3 sequence (DNA): TGTGCCAGCAGCACATCCGGGAGCCACCCTGAAGCTTTCTTT. Its translation: CASSTSGSHPEAFF.

This chain uses TRBV5-6 with TRBJ2-5; 8 bases are shared with TRBD2. This CDR3 has 14 residues. Looked up from germline, CDR1 is SGHDT and CDR2 is YYEEEE. The V gene end was trimmed by 3 bases and the J gene end by 5 bases; junction bases not matched to a gene: 6. The CDR3 nucleotides are TGTGCCAGCAGCTCTTGGACTAGCCCGGAGACCCAGTACTTC. It encodes CASSSWTSPETQYF.

V usage is TRBV29-1 and J usage is TRBJ1-6; TRBD1 matches 7 bases. The CDR3 has 14 residues. The V gene end was trimmed by 7 bases and the J gene end by 5 bases; junction bases not matched to a gene: 8. Germline V gene sequence: CDR1 SQVTM, CDR2 ANQGSEA. CDR3 sequence: CSARTGLNNSPLHF. Written as DNA, the CDR3 is TGCAGCGCACGGACAGGACTTAATAATTCACCCCTCCACTTT.

V gene TRBV7-2 combines with J gene TRBJ2-3; a possible D gene is TRBD2 (6 bases). Germline V gene lookup returns CDR1 SGHTA and CDR2 FQGNSA. The CDR3 spans 14 residues. With 2 bases removed from V and 5 bases from J, the gap between germline ends came to 11 bases. This CDR3 is CASSLWEAKDTQYF. In DNA, the CDR3 is TGTGCCAGCAGCTTATGGGAGGCTAAAGATACGCAGTATTTT.

This sequence joins TRBV10-3 and TRBJ1-1; tentatively, D is TRBD1 (5 bases). Trimming cost V 1 base and J 2 bases, with 17 bases left between them. The CDR3 spans 17 residues. Germline values: CDR1 ENHRY, CDR2 SYGVKD. This CDR3 is CAISEYQVGQGNTEAFF. The CDR3 DNA reads TGTGCCATCAGTGAGTACCAGGTAGGCCAGGGAAACACTGAAGCTTTCTTT.

The chain has TRBV25-1 and TRBJ2-7; D remains ambiguous. The V gene lost 5 bases and the J gene lost 0 bases, with 11 bases spanning the gap. The CDR3 runs to 14 residues. The germline V gene encodes CDR1 MGHDK and CDR2 SYGVNS. In DNA form, the CDR3 reads TGTGCCAGCAGTCCCGAACAGAGCTCCTACGAGCAGTACTTC. Protein: CASSPEQSSYEQYF.

The V and J genes are TRBV6-5 and TRBJ2-5; a possible D gene is TRBD1 (6 bases). This CDR3 spans 15 amino acids. Per germline, CDR1 MNHEY and CDR2 SVGAGI. Trimming pared 0 bases from V and 4 bases from J, leaving 12 bases between. CDR3 sequence: CASSYSTRGAETQYF. The CDR3 nucleotides are TGTGCCAGCAGTTACTCGACCAGGGGAGCAGAGACCCAGTACTTC.

V is TRBV6-5 and J is TRBJ2-4; 7 nucleotides line up with TRBD1. The CDR3 length is 16 residues. V dropped 6 bases and J dropped 0; count of bases not matched to a gene: 8. The V gene's germline CDR1 is MNHEY and CDR2 SVGAGI. This CDR3 reads CASSYRQGQAKNIQYF. The CDR3, as DNA: TGTGCCAGCAGCTACCGACAGGGCCAAGCCAAAAACATTCAGTACTTC.

The rearrangement links TRBV2 to TRBJ1-2; 9 nucleotides align to TRBD1. The CDR3 length is 13 residues. Germline V gene sequence: CDR1 SNHLY, CDR2 FYNNEI. The trim removed 8 bases at V and 6 bases at J, leaving 7 bases unmatched. This CDR3 reads CASLKQGADGYTF. The CDR3 nucleotides are TGTGCCAGCCTTAAACAGGGGGCGGATGGCTACACCTTC.

The chain links TRBV11-2 to TRBJ1-1, with 9 bases that match TRBD1. The V and J ends lost 5 bases and 0 bases, in that order; junction bases with no gene match: 13. The CDR3 extends over 18 amino acids. Germline V gene data show CDR1 as SGHAT and CDR2 as FQNNGV. The CDR3 sequence is CASSPTPGTGRLNTEAFF. CDR3 nucleotides: TGTGCCAGCAGCCCCACCCCCGGGACAGGGAGACTGAACACTGAAGCTTTCTTT. The variable domain in full, with the rest retrieved from reference TRBV11-2 and TRBJ1-1, is EAGVAQSPRYKIIEKRQSVAFWCNPISGHATLYWYQQILGQGPKLLIQFQNNGVVDDSQLPKDRFSAERLKGVDSTLKIQPAKLEDSAVYLCASSPTPGTGRLNTEAFFGQGTRLTVV.

The chain uses TRBV28 and TRBJ1-2; TRBD1 matches 10 bases. The CDR3 is 15 amino acids. Germline CDR1 and CDR2: MDHEN and SYDVKM. The trim removed 4 bases at V and 3 bases at J, leaving 5 bases unmatched. CDR3 in amino acids: CASSSGQGGHYGYTF. The CDR3 DNA reads TGTGCCAGCAGTTCCGGACAGGGGGGTCACTATGGCTACACCTTC.

The V gene is TRBV6-5, the J gene TRBJ2-1; 8 nucleotides align to TRBD2. The V and J ends lost 4 bases and 7 bases, in that order; junction bases with no gene match: 9. Germline lookup yields CDR1 MNHEY and CDR2 SVGAGI. The CDR3 length is 15 residues. The CDR3 sequence is CASSSAGLAANEQFF. The CDR3 DNA reads TGTGCCAGCAGTTCAGCCGGACTAGCAGCAAATGAGCAGTTCTTC.

The V and J genes are TRBV27 and TRBJ2-2, with D possibly TRBD2 on 5 matching bases. V was trimmed by 6 bases and J by 7 bases, leaving 12 bases between them. CDR3 length equals 13 residues. Germline CDR1 and CDR2: MNHEY and SMNVEV (reference sequence). CDR3 sequence: CASSSQRGGELFF. The CDR3 region has the DNA TGTGCCAGCAGCTCCCAACGGGGCGGGGAGCTGTTTTTT.

The rearrangement links TRBV6-5 to TRBJ1-2; 10 bases agree with TRBD1. This CDR3 contains 16 residues. After removal of 0 bases from V and 4 bases from J, the junction contained 5 bases not matched to a gene. From germline, CDR1 is MNHEY and CDR2 SVGAGI. In DNA form, the CDR3 reads TGTGCCAGCAGTTACTCTTGGGACAGGGGATCCTATGGCTACACCTTC. Protein: CASSYSWDRGSYGYTF.

The V and J genes are TRBV7-6 and TRBJ1-1; 9 bases are a match to TRBD1. Looked up from germline, CDR1 is SGHVS and CDR2 is FNYEAQ. Trimming took 5 bases from V and 0 from J; bases not matched to a gene: 4. The CDR3 extends over 15 amino acids. This CDR3 is CASSPRDRVNTEAFF. In nucleotides, the CDR3 is TGTGCCAGCAGCCCCCGGGACAGGGTGAACACTGAAGCTTTCTTT.

The genes are TRBV30 and TRBJ1-2; D may be TRBD1 (6 bases). CDR3 length equals 13 residues. Deletions cut 0 bases from V and 13 bases from J, with 18 bases between. Germline assignment: CDR1 GTSNPN and CDR2 SVGIG (reference sequence). The chain's CDR3 is CAWSVPGENLGTF. CDR3 in DNA: TGTGCCTGGAGTGTGCCAGGGGAGAATTTGGGCACCTTC.

Regarding this clone: One junction end disagrees with the germline gene, perhaps due to a read error. The chain is built from TRBV5-1 and TRBJ2-3; 10 positions agree with TRBD1. The CDR3 sequence is 15 residues long. Germline CDR1 and CDR2: SGHRS and YFSETQ. CDR3 in amino acids: CVSSLRQGAMDTQYF. The CDR3 DNA sequence: TGCGTCAGCAGCTTGAGACAGGGGGCTATGGATACGCAGTATTTT.

The chain carries TRBV6-5 and TRBJ1-5; 7 positions match TRBD1. Looked up from germline, CDR1 is MNHEY and CDR2 is SVGAGI. J lost 6 bases, V lost 6 bases, and 11 bases had no gene match. The CDR3 consists of 15 residues. As DNA, the CDR3 is TGTGCCAGCAGCCCGGGACAGTCCCTCGTTCAGCCCCAGCATTTT. Translating it yields CASSPGQSLVQPQHF.

V usage is TRBV5-1 and J usage is TRBJ2-2, with D possibly being TRBD2 (6 bases). V was cut by 0 bases and J by 6 bases, with 12 bases left in between. Germline V lookup: CDR1 SGHRS, CDR2 YFSETQ. This CDR3 has 15 residues. CDR3 nucleotides: TGCGCCAGCAGCTTGGCTCCCTCTAGCGCCGGGGAGCTGTTTTTT. Encoded protein: CASSLAPSSAGELFF.

V is TRBV29-1 and J is TRBJ2-2, with TRBD2 as a possible D gene (7 bases). Germline lookup yields CDR1 SQVTM and CDR2 ANQGSEA. This CDR3 comprises 13 residues. V shed 7 bases and J shed 4 bases, with 13 bases lying between them. The CDR3 nucleotides read TGCAGCGGCGGGGGACAACCCACCGGGGAGCTGTTTTTT. It is translated as CSGGGQPTGELFF.

V and J are TRBV5-1 and TRBJ2-1, with 12 bases identical to TRBD2. The CDR3 is 15 amino acids. With V trimmed by 6 bases and J by 5 bases, 6 bases remained unmatched. Germline CDR1 and CDR2: SGHRS and YFSETQ. The CDR3 bases are TGCGCCAGCACCTTACTAGCGGGAGGAGACAATGAGCAGTTCTTC. It yields the protein CASTLLAGGDNEQFF.

V and J are TRBV7-7 and TRBJ2-3, with 8 bases matching TRBD1. Looked up from germline, CDR1 is SSHAT and CDR2 is FNYEAQ (reference sequence). CDR3 length: 13 amino acids. With 1 base clipped from V and 11 bases from J, the junction kept 5 bases outside the gene matches. The CDR3 nucleotides are TGTGCCAGCAGCTTAGTAGCTGGACAGGGGCAGTATTTT. Its protein product is CASSLVAGQGQYF.

The gene calls are TRBV7-6 and TRBJ2-7; maybe TRBD2 (6 bases). V lost 5 bases, J lost 0 bases, and 8 bases lay in between. Germline-derived CDR1 and CDR2 are SGHVS and FNYEAQ. The CDR3 length is 13 residues. The DNA of the CDR3 is TGTGCCAGCAGCCCGGGACTCTCCTACGAGCAGTACTTC. Its translation: CASSPGLSYEQYF.

The chain combines TRBV30 with TRBJ1-6; 8 nucleotides agree with TRBD1. Germline CDR1 GTSNPN, CDR2 SVGIG (reference sequence). This CDR3 region has 14 residues. J gave up 6 bases and V 2 bases, and 3 bases lay outside the gene matches. CDR3 amino acids: CAWSRTGSNSPLHF. CDR3 bases: TGTGCCTGGAGTCGGACAGGGAGTAATTCACCCCTCCACTTT.

The chain combines TRBV19 with TRBJ1-5; TRBD1 agrees at 9 bases. The CDR3 runs to 16 residues. V trimming: 5 bases; J trimming: 4 bases; junction bases outside the gene matches: 9. The germline V gene encodes CDR1 LNHDA and CDR2 SQIVND (reference sequence). The CDR3 loop reads CASSVEQGAGNQPQHF. The DNA for the CDR3 is TGTGCCAGTAGTGTCGAACAGGGGGCTGGGAATCAGCCCCAGCATTTT.

The chain is built from TRBV7-7 and TRBJ1-1; no clear D gene. The CDR3 consists of 15 residues. CDR1 SSHAT and CDR2 FNYEAQ come from the germline V gene (reference sequence). V was pared by 5 bases and J by 1 base, with 14 bases between. The CDR3 coding sequence is TGTGCCAGCAGCGTCCACCTGGGCAGGAACACTGAAGCTTTCTTT. Its translation: CASSVHLGRNTEAFF.

The chain carries TRBV9 and TRBJ2-7, with TRBD2 matching 8 bases. The junction had 6 bases not matched to a gene; V was cut back by 3 bases and J by 1 base. CDR1 and CDR2 from the germline V gene are SGDLS and YYNGEE. The CDR3 contains 15 residues. Here the CDR3 reads CASSGSGARSYEQYF. CDR3 nucleotides: TGTGCCAGCAGCGGTAGCGGGGCTAGGTCCTACGAGCAGTACTTC.